The rows below give T cell receptor beta chains drawn from one sample of a study of circulating CD8 cells and anti-PD-1 response in melanoma. TCRdb passed the reads through MiXCR, listing each CDR3 protein once. The sample gives 550 to 650 distinct CDR3 sequences, approximately 11% of which show up once; 40% to 45% is in the top ten. The sample here was CD8+ T cells from PBMCs, taken at baseline or after one month of anti-PD-1 therapy (not recorded which). The origin of the receptors is a human donor with melanoma. CDR3s include the opening cysteine and the closing phenylalanine or tryptophan. Fields, in order: J gene, clone size, D gene, V gene, CDR3 protein, CDR3 DNA. D genes are given only for firm matches. Clone size is given for some rows only: seen once, a few or many times, or a class if the clone is expanded.

TRBJ2-1 - TRBD2 TRBV7-3 CASSFGLAGRGEQFF TGTGCCAGCAGCTTCGGCCTAGCGGGTCGCGGGGAGCAGTTCTTC
TRBJ2-3 medium-sized TRBD1 TRBV18 CASSRSGDRGDTQYF TGTGCCAGCTCGCGATCCGGCGACAGGGGAGATACGCAGTATTTT
TRBJ2-1 large TRBD2 TRBV7-8 CASSLQRGGRNEQFF TGTGCCAGCAGCTTACAGCGGGGGGGCCGAAATGAGCAGTTCTTC
TRBJ2-1 medium-sized - TRBV27 CASSSNLEPYNEQFF TGTGCCAGCAGTTCGAATCTAGAACCCTACAATGAGCAGTTCTTC
TRBJ2-7 medium-sized - TRBV9 CARMDAPYEQYF TGTGCCAGGATGGACGCCCCCTACGAGCAGTACTTC
TRBJ2-3 large - TRBV19 CASSDFEPDTQYF TGTGCCAGTAGTGATTTCGAGCCAGATACGCAGTATTTT
TRBJ1-1 medium-sized - TRBV4-1 CASSQDSAGAQNTEAFF TGCGCCAGCAGCCAAGACTCTGCAGGGGCCCAGAACACTGAAGCTTTCTTT
TRBJ2-2 large - TRBV19 CASTKSRDADTGELFF TGTGCCAGTACTAAGAGCCGGGACGCGGACACCGGGGAGCTGTTTTTT
TRBJ2-5 few TRBD2 TRBV28 CASRRGGQETQYF TGTGCCAGCAGACGCGGGGGGCAAGAGACCCAGTACTTC
TRBJ2-1 - - TRBV6-4 CASSEGDNNEQFF TGTGCCAGCAGTGAAGGGGACAACAATGAGCAGTTCTTC
TRBJ2-5 medium-sized - TRBV27 CASSSSGGGETQYF -
TRBJ2-3 medium-sized - TRBV28 CASRSQDFTDTQYF TGTGCCAGCAGGTCACAGGACTTCACAGATACGCAGTATTTT
TRBJ1-5 large TRBD1 TRBV9 CASSKTGGSNQPQHF TGTGCCAGCAGCAAAACAGGGGGAAGCAATCAGCCCCAGCATTTT
TRBJ1-1 medium-sized TRBD1 TRBV4-1 CASSQVQGAANTEAFF TGCGCCAGCAGCCAAGTACAGGGGGCTGCGAACACTGAAGCTTTCTTT
TRBJ2-3 medium-sized - TRBV27 CASSDRPRGDTQYF TGTGCCAGCAGCGATCGACCCCGGGGCGATACGCAGTATTTT
TRBJ1-1 large TRBD1 TRBV25-1 CASSARQGRGTEAFF TGTGCCAGCAGTGCTAGACAGGGGCGGGGTACTGAAGCTTTCTTT
TRBJ1-4 - - TRBV28 CASGSSGSNEKLLF TGTGCCAGCGGGTCGTCAGGTTCTAATGAGAAACTGCTTTTT
TRBJ2-4 medium-sized - TRBV25-1 CASVGSGLADRNIQYF TGTGCCAGCGTGGGTTCGGGGCTAGCGGACAGAAACATTCAGTACTTC
TRBJ2-1 medium-sized - TRBV7-9 CASSFGNEQFF TGTGCCAGCAGCTTCGGGAATGAGCAGTTCTTC
TRBJ2-2 few - TRBV19 CASKDRGSSWFDTGELFF TGTGCCAGTAAGGATAGGGGGAGCTCCTGGTTTGACACCGGGGAGCTGTTTTTT
TRBJ2-5 large TRBD2 TRBV9 CASSDRTSGGETQYF TGTGCCAGCAGCGACCGGACTAGCGGGGGGGAGACCCAGTACTTC
TRBJ2-1 - - TRBV12-3/TRBV12-4 CASSRSGRSNEQFF TGTGCCAGCAGCCGATCCGGACGATCGAATGAGCAGTTCTTC
TRBJ2-3 medium-sized - TRBV4-1 CASSQGRSGDTQYF TGCGCCAGCAGCCAAGGGAGGTCCGGAGATACGCAGTATTTT
TRBJ2-7 - TRBD1 TRBV20-1 CSASWTGKYYEQYF TGCAGTGCTAGCTGGACAGGAAAATACTACGAGCAGTACTTC
TRBJ2-2 large - TRBV28 CASSTLVPGELFF TGTGCCAGCAGTACCCTGGTACCCGGGGAGCTGTTTTTT
TRBJ2-1 medium-sized TRBD2 TRBV4-3 CASSPRTSGRQFF TGCGCCAGCAGCCCGCGGACTAGCGGGAGACAGTTCTTC
TRBJ1-5 medium-sized - TRBV27 CASSLWVGQPQHF TGTGCCAGCAGTTTATGGGTAGGGCAGCCCCAGCATTTT
TRBJ2-5 medium-sized - TRBV7-2 CASSLRSGTGTQYF TGTGCCAGCAGCTTGCGAAGCGGCACAGGGACCCAGTACTTC
TRBJ1-5 few - TRBV19 CASTHRRGNQPQHF TGTGCCAGTACGCACCGGCGGGGCAATCAGCCCCAGCATTTT
TRBJ2-2 - TRBD1 TRBV12-3/TRBV12-4 CASSFAGDSAGELFF TGTGCCAGCAGTTTTGCAGGGGACAGCGCCGGGGAGCTGTTTTTT
TRBJ2-3 once TRBD2 TRBV7-3 CASSLGLAGDTQCF TGTGCCAGCAGCTTAGGACTAGCGGGAGATACGCAGTGCTTT
TRBJ2-1 - - TRBV6-5 CASSGDYNEQFF TGTGCCAGCTCAGGGGATTACAATGAGCAGTTCTTC
TRBJ2-5 medium-sized - TRBV5-6 CASSLDGQETQYF TGTGCCAGCAGCCTGGACGGCCAAGAGACCCAGTACTTC
TRBJ2-7 medium-sized - TRBV5-1 CASSFIGNIEQYF TGCGCCAGCAGCTTCATAGGGAATATAGAGCAGTACTTC
TRBJ1-3 medium-sized TRBD1 TRBV27 CASRKQGTGNTIYF TGTGCCAGCAGAAAACAGGGGACTGGAAACACCATATATTTT
TRBJ1-1 large TRBD1 TRBV4-1 CASSPVQGALNTEAFF TGCGCCAGCAGCCCGGTACAGGGGGCTCTGAACACTGAAGCTTTCTTT
TRBJ2-1 medium-sized - TRBV30 CAWSVDGPREFF TGTGCCTGGAGTGTTGACGGCCCGAGGGAGTTCTTC
TRBJ1-1 medium-sized TRBD1 TRBV27 CASSFGQGAEAFF TGTGCCAGCAGTTTTGGACAGGGCGCTGAAGCTTTCTTT
TRBJ2-7 medium-sized TRBD2 TRBV7-9 CASSLFLAGGHEQYF TGTGCCAGCAGCTTATTCCTAGCGGGGGGCCACGAGCAGTACTTC
TRBJ2-2 medium-sized - TRBV7-3 CASSLGGNQAGELFF TGTGCCAGCAGCTTAGGAGGGAACCAAGCCGGGGAGCTGTTTTTT
TRBJ1-1 medium-sized TRBD1 TRBV25-1 CASTRADREVTEAFF TGTGCCAGCACTAGGGCGGACAGGGAGGTGACTGAAGCTTTCTTT